Below are 3 T cell receptor beta chains sequenced from a single sample in a study of blood T cells in healthy people across ages. With a J-beta primer mix and a sample-barcoded 5' primer, a second PCR ran about 7 to 12 cycles. TCRdb re-analysed the 5' RACE reads in MiXCR, keeping a single row per CDR3 protein. The table shows some 1,800,000 distinct CDR3 sequences, with more than 35% occurring only once. The sample comprised blood. These receptors originate from a human donor in good health.

This clonotype was seen only a few times. This rearrangement joins TRBV14 to TRBJ1-2, with D hard to call. Germline CDR1 is SGHDN and CDR2 is FVKESK. Trimming cost V 1 base and J 6 bases, with 6 bases left between them. The CDR3 spans 12 residues. The CDR3 reads CASSQVWDGYTF. For the CDR3, the DNA is TGTGCCAGCAGCCAAGTATGGGATGGCTACACCTTC. Full variable domain (missing parts from reference TRBV14 and TRBJ1-2): EAGVTQFPSHSVIEKGQTVTLRCDPISGHDNLYWYRRVMGKEIKFLLHFVKESKQDESGMPNNRFLAERTGGTYSTLKVQPAELEDSGVYFCASSQVWDGYTFGSGTRLTVV.

V usage is TRBV7-3 and J usage is TRBJ2-1; weak D call: TRBD2 (5 bases). V lost 4 bases, J lost 0 bases, and 13 bases lay in between. CDR1 SGHTA and CDR2 FQGTGA come from the germline V gene. The CDR3 runs 16 residues. The CDR3 DNA sequence: TGTGCCAGCAGCTCCCGCCTGGAGGACTCCTACAATGAGCAGTTCTTC. Encoded protein: CASSSRLEDSYNEQFF.

This clonotype was picked up a small number of times. The chain couples TRBV7-8 to TRBJ2-5; D not resolved. Trimming left V 2 bases short and J 3 bases short, with 10 bases between. Germline-derived CDR1 and CDR2 are SGHVS and FQNEAQ. The CDR3 extends over 14 amino acids. CDR3 sequence (DNA): TGTGCCAGCAGCTTAAATACTGTTGAAGAGACCCAGTACTTC. Protein: CASSLNTVEETQYF.